This T cell receptor beta chain is drawn from a study of vaccination effects on CD4 cells after COVID-19. Antigen-specific CD4+ T cells were expanded (with viral peptide pools) by the ViraFEST assay ahead of sequencing. CD4+ T cell isolation took place after approximately ten days of culture. In its sample, this clone was seen a few times. Its antigen is still unknown. Only in-frame clones appear in the TCRdb table, and some are missing; sequencing was by immunoSEQ multiplex PCR. The repertoire consists of 50,000 to 65,000 clones, with around 75% occurring once and the leading ten covering 2% to 3%. The J segment lost 4 bases and the V segment lost 5 bases, leaving 3 bases of the junction unmatched. This CDR3 comprises 14 residues. CDR1 is SEHNR, CDR2 FQNEAQ, per germline (reference sequence). Study-wide points: Both infection-induced and vaccine-induced clones contracted markedly at late post-vaccination timepoints.

Sequenced here: CD4+ T cells from PBMCs cultured with HCoV-229E spike peptides, sampled before COVID-19 vaccination. This clonotype was obtained from a human donor who received a COVID-19 vaccine. This chain links TRBV7-9 with TRBJ1-4, with TRBD1 matching 8 bases. CDR3 amino acids: CASSRTGGNEKLFF. In DNA form, the CDR3 reads TGTGCCAGCAGCAGAACAGGGGGTAATGAAAAACTGTTTTTT.